This T cell receptor beta chain was recorded in a study of Tregs in tolerant kidney transplant recipients. CDR3 length equals 13 residues. Germline assignment: CDR1 SGDLS and CDR2 YYNGEE. Trimming left V 7 bases short and J 2 bases short, with 11 bases between. The data were produced by immunoSEQ multiplex PCR, yet TCRdb's version contains in-frame clones alone and is incomplete. The sample shows roughly 68,000 clones, 65% to 85% of them seen only once. The sample taken for sequencing was CD4+ T cells from blood. The chain links TRBV9 to TRBJ2-3; D unresolved. This receptor was taken from a human donor in good health. The CDR3 nucleotides read TGTGCCAGCGGACGGATTTCCACAGATACGCAGTATTTT. Amino acids: CASGRISTDTQYF.